Sequencing of this TCR beta chain was carried out in a study of cytomegalovirus exposure and HLA in healthy donors. Study-wide findings and caveats: According to the study, around 150 TCR beta chains were cytomegalovirus-associated. In a later analysis, a missense DCLRE1C variant was linked to TCR beta V- and J-gene trimming. The only immune exposure information that was available was CMV serostatus.

V lost 1 base to trimming and J lost 6 bases, with 19 bases between them. This CDR3 contains 16 residues. Germline values: CDR1 SGHVS, CDR2 FNYEAQ. Notes on this clone: Its target is not known.

PCR involved 60 Vbeta and 13 Jbeta primers. Original handling: Later reanalysis found 75 million to 95 million unique TCR beta chains, around 10 million of them shared. Profiled with immunoSEQ multiplex PCR; TCRdb holds only in-frame clones, not every one. The DNA gave D and trimming, while V, J and clone size come from that table. The data hold around 150,000 clones, with 77% observed a single time. The gene calls are TRBV7-6 and TRBJ2-7, with unresolved D. This TCR came from a woman aged 40 to 49 in good health and CMV-seronegative. Sequenced: PBMCs. The CDR3: CASSLVESRRSSEQYF. As DNA, the CDR3 is TGTGCCAGCAGCTTAGTCGAGTCCAGGCGAAGCAGCGAGCAGTACTTC.